This T cell receptor (beta chain) comes out of a study of early T cells in non-severe SARS-CoV-2 infection. Study-wide context: Whole-blood bulk RNA, unsorted, was sequenced, and chains were unpaired.

The TCR library protocol was used to attach unique molecular identifiers. These identifiers were attached to individual cDNA molecules. TCRdb re-derived calls from the 5' RACE reads in MiXCR, one entry per CDR3 protein. Of about 77,000 distinct CDR3 sequences in the sample, about a sixth were seen once. Unmatched junction bases numbered 9, after V lost 3 bases and J lost 1 base. The V gene's germline CDR1 is LNHDA and CDR2 SQIVND (reference sequence). The CDR3 has 17 residues. A note on this clonotype: Antigen specificity is unknown.

Findings and caveats of the study: Private and CD4 specificities were missed by VDJdb matching, skewed to anti-spike CD8.

V gene TRBV19 combines with J gene TRBJ2-3, with TRBD1 identical over 8 bases. Sequencing was carried out using whole blood. This TCR came from an adult who was a healthcare worker with PCR-confirmed SARS-CoV-2 infection or an uninfected control (not recorded which). The CDR3 sequence is CASSILRQGLGTDTQYF. Here the CDR3 DNA reads TGTGCCAGTAGTATCCTTAGACAGGGGTTGGGCACAGATACGCAGTATTTT.